The text below deals with one T cell receptor beta chain. Its antigen is not identified. V lost 0 bases and J lost 0, with 9 bases in between. This CDR3 comprises 15 residues. Germline CDR1 reads SGHRS; CDR2 reads YFSETQ. This record belongs to a study of radiotherapy plus CTLA-4 blockade in lung cancer. Findings and limits, study-wide: Early shifts in blood T cell clones, with interferon-beta, reportedly predicted response best. In blood, after radiotherapy plus ipilimumab, tumor-derived TCR clones expanded.

Repertoires were generated with immunoSEQ multiplex PCR, while TCRdb's copy carries only in-frame clones and drops some. The profile shows nearly 95,000 clones, roughly 80% of them singletons. The study treated chemo-refractory metastatic non-small-cell lung cancer patients with focal radiation plus ipilimumab CTLA-4 blockade. The starting material was peripheral blood, obtained from a patient treated with radiotherapy plus ipilimumab. The sequence came from a human donor with non-small cell lung cancer that progressed on radiotherapy plus ipilimumab. The chain combines TRBV5-1 with TRBJ1-1; possible D gene TRBD1, 5 bases. This chain's CDR3 is CASSLDPGLNTEAFF. The CDR3 DNA reads TGCGCCAGCAGCTTGGATCCGGGGCTGAACACTGAAGCTTTCTTT.